Shown below are 12 T cell receptor beta chains from a single sample sequenced in a study of cytomegalovirus exposure and HLA in healthy donors. PCR amplification relied on 60 Vbeta primers (plus 13 Jbeta primers). Using immunoSEQ multiplex PCR, the repertoire was profiled, and TCRdb retains in-frame clones only, with some absent. This table has fewer than 150,000 clones, about 79% appearing once. The sample consisted of PBMCs. The receptors shown here come from a male donor in good health and CMV-seronegative.

The V gene is TRBV10-3, the J gene TRBJ2-1; D perhaps matches TRBD2 (6 bases). This CDR3 spans 16 amino acids. V dropped 4 bases and J dropped 0 bases, with 13 bases sitting between them. CDR1 is ENHRY, CDR2 SYGVKD, per germline. For the CDR3, the DNA is TGTGCCATCAGTGTACGGCGGGAAAGCTCCTACAATGAGCAGTTCTTC. This encodes CAISVRRESSYNEQFF.

The chain combines TRBV30 with TRBJ2-1; D perhaps matches TRBD2 (5 bases). V was pared by 7 bases and J by 1 base, with 14 bases between. CDR1 and CDR2 (germline): GTSNPN, SVGIG (reference sequence). The CDR3 spans 14 residues. Here the CDR3 reads CASFPRGSYNEQFF. CDR3 in DNA: TGTGCCTCCTTTCCGAGAGGGTCCTACAATGAGCAGTTCTTC.

This clone was seen a few times. The chain has TRBV6-1 and TRBJ2-1; 9 bases are shared with TRBD1. Germline lookup yields CDR1 MNHNS and CDR2 SASEGT. V was clipped by 0 bases and J by 10 bases; unmatched bases: 10. CDR3 length: 16 amino acids. In DNA, the CDR3 is TGTGCCAGCAGTGAAGCCGGGACAGGGTTCCCCTTGGAGCAGTTCTTC. This gives the protein CASSEAGTGFPLEQFF.

The CDR3 coding sequence is TGCAGCGTTGATGAGGAGCAAGAGACCCAGTACTTC. It codes for CSVDEEQETQYF. J is TRBJ2-5 and V is TRBV29-1; D is undetermined. The V end was cut by 3 bases, the J end by 2 bases, with 7 bases between. Per the germline V gene, CDR1 is SQVTM and CDR2 is ANQGSEA. The CDR3 covers 12 residues. The whole variable domain, filled in from reference TRBV29-1 and TRBJ2-5, reads SAVISQKPSRDICQRGTSLTIQCQVDSQVTMMFWYRQQPGQSLTLIATANQGSEATYESGFVIDKFPISRPNLTFSTLTVSNMSPEDSSIYLCSVDEEQETQYFGPGTRLLVL.

The V gene is TRBV9, the J gene TRBJ2-1; TRBD2 matches at 14 bases. This CDR3 is 19 amino acids long. Per germline, CDR1 SGDLS and CDR2 YYNGEE. V lost 3 bases and J lost 8; bases outside the gene matches: 16. CDR3 loop: CASSGQDLGGLAGVHEQFF. The CDR3 DNA sequence: TGTGCCAGCAGCGGACAGGACTTGGGGGGACTAGCGGGAGTACATGAGCAGTTCTTC.

This chain uses TRBV30 with TRBJ1-6; maybe TRBD1 (5 bases). CDR1 is GTSNPN and CDR2 is SVGIG in the germline V gene (reference sequence). This CDR3 spans 16 amino acids. V lost 0 bases to trimming and J lost 5 bases, with 14 bases between them. The CDR3 region has the DNA TGTGCCTGGAGTGTTGGACACCGGCATAATAATTCACCCCTCCACTTT. It yields the protein CAWSVGHRHNNSPLHF.

The rearrangement joins TRBV15 to TRBJ2-5; TRBD2 matches 9 bases. The junction had 7 bases not matched to a gene; V was cut back by 5 bases and J by 3 bases. The CDR3 is made up of 15 amino acids. Per germline, CDR1 LNHNV and CDR2 YYDKDF (reference sequence). The CDR3 coding sequence is TGTGCCACCAGCGGGGGACTAGCAGGGAAAGAGACCCAGTACTTC. It translates to CATSGGLAGKETQYF.

The chain couples TRBV5-1 to TRBJ2-7; maybe TRBD2 (7 bases). Germline assignment: CDR1 SGHRS and CDR2 YFSETQ. The V and J ends lost 1 base and 4 bases respectively, with 21 bases between them. The CDR3 is 17 residues long. This CDR3 is CASSLLPRLGGRYEQYF. CDR3 DNA sequence: TGCGCCAGCAGCTTGCTGCCCCGTTTGGGGGGGCGGTACGAGCAGTACTTC. Together with reference TRBV5-1 and TRBJ2-7, the CDR3 gives the full variable domain: KAGVTQTPRYLIKTRGQQVTLSCSPISGHRSVSWYQQTPGQGLQFLFEYFSETQRNKGNFPGRFSGRQFSNSRSEMNVSTLELGDSALYLCASSLLPRLGGRYEQYFGPGTRLTVT.

The chain is built from TRBV19 and TRBJ2-4; 7 bases agree with TRBD1. With 7 bases clipped from V and 5 bases from J, the junction kept 8 bases outside the gene matches. Germline V gene data show CDR1 as LNHDA and CDR2 as SQIVND (reference sequence). CDR3 length: 14 amino acids. The CDR3 nucleotides read TGTGCCAGTACCCCACTGGGGACAGAAAACATTCAGTACTTC. This translates into CASTPLGTENIQYF.

The chain uses TRBV10-3 and TRBJ2-7; TRBD1 matches 8 bases. J lost 5 bases, V lost 6 bases, and 12 bases had no gene match. The CDR3 spans 15 residues. Looked up from germline, CDR1 is ENHRY and CDR2 is SYGVKD. The CDR3 loop is CAISPQGGNPDEQYF. The CDR3, as DNA: TGTGCCATCAGCCCACAGGGGGGCAACCCAGACGAGCAGTACTTC.

The chain uses TRBV5-1 and TRBJ2-5; 8 nucleotides agree with TRBD1. The DNA matches TRBJ2-7 better at its end, which makes the J call doubtful. The CDR3 covers 14 residues. CDR1 and CDR2 from the germline V gene are SGHRS and YFSETQ. CDR3 region: CASSLTGGSSEQYF. The CDR3 bases are TGCGCCAGCAGCTTGACAGGGGGGTCCAGCGAGCAGTACTTC.

The V call is TRBV30, the J call TRBJ2-3, with 11 nucleotides matching TRBD2. Losses at the gene ends were 0 bases for V and 6 bases for J; bases not matched to a gene: 5. The CDR3 loop spans 15 amino acids. CDR1 is GTSNPN and CDR2 is SVGIG in the germline V gene (reference sequence). The CDR3 spells CAWSVGTSGSDTQYF. As DNA, the CDR3 is TGTGCCTGGAGTGTAGGAACTAGCGGGAGCGATACGCAGTATTTT. Together with reference TRBV30 and TRBJ2-3, the CDR3 gives the full variable domain: SQTIHQWPATLVQPVGSPLSLECTVEGTSNPNLYWYRQAAGRGLQLLFYSVGIGQISSEVPQNLSASRPQDRQFILSSKKLLLSDSGFYLCAWSVGTSGSDTQYFGPGTRLTVL.